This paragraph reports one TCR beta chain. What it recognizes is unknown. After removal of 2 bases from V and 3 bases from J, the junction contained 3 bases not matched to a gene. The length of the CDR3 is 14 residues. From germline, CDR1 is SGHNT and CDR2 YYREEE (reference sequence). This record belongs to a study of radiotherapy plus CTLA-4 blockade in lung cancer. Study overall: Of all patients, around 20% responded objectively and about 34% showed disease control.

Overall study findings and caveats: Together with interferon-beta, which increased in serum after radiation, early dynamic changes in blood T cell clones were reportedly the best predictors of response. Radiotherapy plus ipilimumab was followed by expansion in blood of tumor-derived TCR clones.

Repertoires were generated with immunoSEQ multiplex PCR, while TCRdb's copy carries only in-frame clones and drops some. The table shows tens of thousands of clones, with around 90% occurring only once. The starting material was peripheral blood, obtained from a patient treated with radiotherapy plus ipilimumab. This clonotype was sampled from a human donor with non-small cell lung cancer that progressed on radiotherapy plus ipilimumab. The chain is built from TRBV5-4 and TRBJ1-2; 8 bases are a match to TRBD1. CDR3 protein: CASSLLDRDYGYTF. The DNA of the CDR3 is TGTGCCAGCAGCTTATTGGACAGGGACTATGGCTACACCTTC.